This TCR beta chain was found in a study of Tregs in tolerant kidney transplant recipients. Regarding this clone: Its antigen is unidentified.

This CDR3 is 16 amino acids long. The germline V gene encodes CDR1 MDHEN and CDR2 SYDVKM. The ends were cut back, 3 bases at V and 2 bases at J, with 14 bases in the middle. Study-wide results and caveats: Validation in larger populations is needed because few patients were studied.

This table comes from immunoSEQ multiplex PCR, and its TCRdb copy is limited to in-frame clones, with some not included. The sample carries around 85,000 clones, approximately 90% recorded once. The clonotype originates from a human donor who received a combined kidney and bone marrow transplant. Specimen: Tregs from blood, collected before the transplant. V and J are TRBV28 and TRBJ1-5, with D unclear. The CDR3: CASSFGQTLGNQPQHF. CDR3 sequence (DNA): TGTGCCAGCAGTTTCGGGCAGACCTTAGGCAATCAGCCCCAGCATTTT.